This is a list of T cell receptor beta chains from one sample in a study of blood T cells in healthy people across ages. TCRdb reprocessed the 5' RACE reads via MiXCR and lists one record per CDR3 protein. Of some 700,000 distinct CDR3 sequences listed, around 40% were seen once; the top ten hold about 20%. The sample taken for sequencing was blood. These receptors were obtained from a woman aged 55-75 years in good health. The CDR3 runs from the conserved cysteine through the conserved F or W. Each record gives: CDR3 protein, V gene, J gene.

cdr3_aa: CASSPGGNSYNEQFF
v_call: TRBV7-3
j_call: TRBJ2-1

cdr3_aa: CASSYSTGPNQPQHF
v_call: TRBV5-1
j_call: TRBJ1-5

cdr3_aa: CASSHSLAGGSTDTQYF
v_call: TRBV6-1
j_call: TRBJ2-3

cdr3_aa: CASSYGLAAPGAKNIQYF
v_call: TRBV6-2/TRBV6-3
j_call: TRBJ2-4

cdr3_aa: CASSYSSHEQYF
v_call: TRBV6-2/TRBV6-3
j_call: TRBJ2-7

cdr3_aa: CASSGRAGETQYF
v_call: TRBV9
j_call: TRBJ2-5

cdr3_aa: CASRRDRSLSTDTQYF
v_call: TRBV6-5
j_call: TRBJ2-3

cdr3_aa: CASSQGGGQDYEQFF
v_call: TRBV4-1
j_call: TRBJ2-1

cdr3_aa: CASSQDLTFTEAFF
v_call: TRBV3-1
j_call: TRBJ1-1

cdr3_aa: CASSSLAGQTYEQYF
v_call: TRBV28
j_call: TRBJ2-7

cdr3_aa: CTSSRTSLAGGNEQYF
v_call: TRBV6-5
j_call: TRBJ2-7

cdr3_aa: CASRGLAGGETDTQYF
v_call: TRBV6-6
j_call: TRBJ2-3

cdr3_aa: CSVPKGTSGRIKTQYF
v_call: TRBV20-1
j_call: TRBJ2-5

cdr3_aa: CASSIEPGLGSTGELFF
v_call: TRBV18
j_call: TRBJ2-2

cdr3_aa: CASSLMAPETQYF
v_call: TRBV28
j_call: TRBJ2-5

cdr3_aa: CASSRKRGDTQYF
v_call: TRBV4-2
j_call: TRBJ2-3

cdr3_aa: CASSVKGSSDTQYF
v_call: TRBV9
j_call: TRBJ2-3

cdr3_aa: CSARLAGGLGEQFF
v_call: TRBV20-1
j_call: TRBJ2-1

cdr3_aa: CASSPPYRTNEKLFF
v_call: TRBV18
j_call: TRBJ1-4

cdr3_aa: CASSFEGTANEQFF
v_call: TRBV28
j_call: TRBJ2-1

cdr3_aa: CASSYPPAGGPLEETQYF
v_call: TRBV6-2/TRBV6-3
j_call: TRBJ2-5

cdr3_aa: CSARGQDFGSTIYF
v_call: TRBV29-1
j_call: TRBJ1-3

cdr3_aa: CASSVEGSRSDTQYF
v_call: TRBV5-1
j_call: TRBJ2-3

cdr3_aa: CASSLTISGSPNEQFF
v_call: TRBV7-3
j_call: TRBJ2-1